Shown below are 8 T cell receptor beta chains from a single sample sequenced in a study of T cell responses to AZD1222 COVID-19 vaccine. Method: immunoSEQ multiplex PCR; TCRdb's copy keeps in-frame clones and lacks some. The data hold 150,000 or so clones, with 87% observed a single time. The sample in question was peripheral blood, obtained 28 days after the second AZD1222 dose. The receptors originated from an adult who received the AZD1222 COVID-19 vaccine.

The chain uses TRBV6-1 and TRBJ2-1; TRBD2 matches at 16 bases. Trimming removed 6 bases from V and 8 bases from J; junction bases left unmatched: 10. From germline, CDR1 is MNHNS and CDR2 SASEGT. CDR3 size: 17 residues. CDR3 coding DNA: TGTGCCAGCAGGGAAACGGGACTAGCGGGAGGGCCCGATGAGCAGTTCTTC. Its protein is CASRETGLAGGPDEQFF.

J is TRBJ2-5 and V is TRBV7-8; 8 bases align to TRBD2. V lost 1 base, J lost 5 bases, and 6 bases stayed unmatched. This CDR3 is built from 15 residues. Germline CDR1 reads SGHVS; CDR2 reads FQNEAQ. The CDR3 sequence is CASSLVTGGPETQYF. CDR3 nucleotide sequence: TGTGCCAGCAGCTTAGTCACGGGAGGGCCCGAGACCCAGTACTTC.

This chain connects TRBV7-3 to TRBJ1-2; 7 bases fit TRBD1. Germline V gene sequence: CDR1 SGHTA, CDR2 FQGTGA. The CDR3 extends over 16 amino acids. J lost 5 bases, V lost 5 bases, and 14 bases had no gene match. The CDR3 region is CASSPGTAPQGYGYTF. As DNA, the CDR3 is TGTGCCAGCAGCCCCGGGACAGCCCCGCAAGGGTATGGCTACACCTTC.

Concerning this clone: The junction and the germline gene differ at one end; a read error may be behind it. CDR3 sequence: CASSLEQGSQETQYF. CDR3 in DNA: TGTGCTAGCAGCTTAGAGCAGGGGTCCCAAGAGACCCAGTACTTC. The chain carries TRBV7-7 and TRBJ2-5, with a weak D call TRBD1 (6 bases). The CDR3 has 15 amino acids. Germline CDR1 is SSHAT and CDR2 is FNYEAQ (reference sequence).

This rearrangement joins TRBV5-8 to TRBJ2-7, with no clear D. CDR3 length: 14 amino acids. Trimming removed 4 bases at V and 4 bases at J, with 15 bases between. Germline CDR1 is SGHTS and CDR2 is YDEGEE. The CDR3 coding sequence is TGTGCCAGCAGCGGCGGATGGCAGCCTTACGAGCAGTACTTC. Translated, it gives CASSGGWQPYEQYF.

The chain has TRBV5-1 and TRBJ2-5; D possibly corresponds to TRBD1 (5 bases). The ends were cut back, 2 bases at V and 1 base at J, with 9 bases in the middle. CDR1 SGHRS and CDR2 YFSETQ come from the germline V gene. This CDR3 region has 14 residues. In DNA, the CDR3 is TGCGCCAGCAGCTTTAGACAGCTCCAAGAGACCCAGTACTTC. Protein product: CASSFRQLQETQYF.

The chain is built from TRBV6-2 or TRBV6-3 and TRBJ1-6; no reliable D call. This CDR3 has 14 amino acids. The V gene lost 4 bases and the J gene lost 4 bases, with 8 bases spanning the gap. CDR1 is MNHEY and CDR2 is SVGEGT in the germline V gene. CDR3 in amino acids: CASSSTSYNSPLHF. CDR3 DNA sequence: TGTGCCAGCAGTTCTACTTCTTATAATTCACCCCTCCACTTT.

Of note for this clone: The limits of the CDR3 on the DNA are not certain, so only TCRdb's listed CDR3 is given. The chain's CDR3 is CASSKVGQGALNTGELFF. The chain recombines TRBV21-1 with TRBJ2-2; no DNA check was done on the table's D call, TRBD1. TRBV21-1 is shown as a pseudogene. The CDR3 length equals 18 residues, ends included.